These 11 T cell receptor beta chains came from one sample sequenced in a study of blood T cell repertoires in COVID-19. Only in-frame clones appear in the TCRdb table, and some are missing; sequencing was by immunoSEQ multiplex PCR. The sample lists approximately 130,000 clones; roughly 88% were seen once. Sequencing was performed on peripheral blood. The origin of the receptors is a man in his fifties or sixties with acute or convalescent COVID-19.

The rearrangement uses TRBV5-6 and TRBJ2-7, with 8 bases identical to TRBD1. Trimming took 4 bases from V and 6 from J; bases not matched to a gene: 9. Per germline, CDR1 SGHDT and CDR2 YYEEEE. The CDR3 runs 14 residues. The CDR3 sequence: CASSRGRQGREQYF. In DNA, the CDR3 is TGTGCCAGCAGCCGTGGTAGACAGGGGCGCGAGCAGTACTTC.

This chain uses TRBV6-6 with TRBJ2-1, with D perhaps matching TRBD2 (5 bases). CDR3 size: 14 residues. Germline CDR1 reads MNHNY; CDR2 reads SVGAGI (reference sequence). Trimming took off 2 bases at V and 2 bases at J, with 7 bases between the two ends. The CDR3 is CASSYEGTYNEQFF. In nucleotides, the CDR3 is TGTGCCAGCAGTTACGAGGGTACCTACAATGAGCAGTTCTTC.

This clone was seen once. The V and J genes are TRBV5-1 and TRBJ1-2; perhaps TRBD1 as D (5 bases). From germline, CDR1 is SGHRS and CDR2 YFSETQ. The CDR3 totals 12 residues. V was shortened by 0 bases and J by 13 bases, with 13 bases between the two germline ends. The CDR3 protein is CASSLDSRQGTF. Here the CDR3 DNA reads TGCGCCAGCAGCTTGGATAGCCGGCAGGGCACCTTC.

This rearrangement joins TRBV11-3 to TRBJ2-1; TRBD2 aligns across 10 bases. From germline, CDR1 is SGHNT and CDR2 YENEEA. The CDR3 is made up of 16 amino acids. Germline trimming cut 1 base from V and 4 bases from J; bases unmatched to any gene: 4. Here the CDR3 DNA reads TGTGCCAGCAGCTTAGTAGGACTAGCGGCATACAATGAGCAGTTCTTC. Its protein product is CASSLVGLAAYNEQFF.

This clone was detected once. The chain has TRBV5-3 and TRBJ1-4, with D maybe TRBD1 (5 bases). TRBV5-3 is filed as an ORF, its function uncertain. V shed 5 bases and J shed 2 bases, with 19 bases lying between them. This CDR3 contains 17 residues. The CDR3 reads CARSPWPGEDTNEKLFF. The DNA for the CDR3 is TGTGCCAGAAGTCCATGGCCGGGGGAGGACACTAATGAAAAACTGTTTTTT.

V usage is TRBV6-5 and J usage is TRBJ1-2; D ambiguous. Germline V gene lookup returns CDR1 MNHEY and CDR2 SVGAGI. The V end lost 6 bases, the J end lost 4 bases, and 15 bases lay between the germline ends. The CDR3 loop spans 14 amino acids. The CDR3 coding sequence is TGTGCCAGCAGATCATCGGGAGAGGGCTATGGCTACACCTTC. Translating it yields CASRSSGEGYGYTF.

This CDR3 reads CASSGDSPEAFF. CDR3 DNA: TGTGCCAGCAGCGGGGACAGTCCCGAAGCTTTCTTT. This sequence joins TRBV6-5 and TRBJ1-1, with 7 bases fitting TRBD1. Germline V gene data show CDR1 as MNHEY and CDR2 as SVGAGI. The CDR3 length is 12 residues. Trimming took 6 bases from V and 8 from J; bases not matched to a gene: 6.

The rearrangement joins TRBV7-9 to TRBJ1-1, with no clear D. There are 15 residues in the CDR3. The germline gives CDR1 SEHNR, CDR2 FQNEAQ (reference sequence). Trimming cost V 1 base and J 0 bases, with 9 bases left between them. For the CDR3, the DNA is TGTGCCAGCAGCTTAGTACCAGGTATGAACACTGAAGCTTTCTTT. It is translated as CASSLVPGMNTEAFF.

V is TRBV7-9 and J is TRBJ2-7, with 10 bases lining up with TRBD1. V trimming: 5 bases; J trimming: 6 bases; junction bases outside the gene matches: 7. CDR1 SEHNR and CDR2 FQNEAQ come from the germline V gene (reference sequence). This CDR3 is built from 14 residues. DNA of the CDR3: TGTGCCAGCAGCGTATCCCGACAGGGGGCCGAGCAGTACTTC. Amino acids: CASSVSRQGAEQYF.

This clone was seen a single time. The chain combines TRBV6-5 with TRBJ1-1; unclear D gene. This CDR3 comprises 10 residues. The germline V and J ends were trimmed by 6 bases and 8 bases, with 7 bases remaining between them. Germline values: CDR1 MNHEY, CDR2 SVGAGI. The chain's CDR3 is CASRANEAFF. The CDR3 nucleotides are TGTGCCAGCAGAGCAAACGAAGCTTTCTTT.

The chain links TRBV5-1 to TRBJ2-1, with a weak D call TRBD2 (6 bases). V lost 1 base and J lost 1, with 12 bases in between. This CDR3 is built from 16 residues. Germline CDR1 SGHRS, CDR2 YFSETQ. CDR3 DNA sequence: TGCGCCAGCAGCTTGAGGGCAGGGACTTCCTACAATGAGCAGTTCTTC. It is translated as CASSLRAGTSYNEQFF.